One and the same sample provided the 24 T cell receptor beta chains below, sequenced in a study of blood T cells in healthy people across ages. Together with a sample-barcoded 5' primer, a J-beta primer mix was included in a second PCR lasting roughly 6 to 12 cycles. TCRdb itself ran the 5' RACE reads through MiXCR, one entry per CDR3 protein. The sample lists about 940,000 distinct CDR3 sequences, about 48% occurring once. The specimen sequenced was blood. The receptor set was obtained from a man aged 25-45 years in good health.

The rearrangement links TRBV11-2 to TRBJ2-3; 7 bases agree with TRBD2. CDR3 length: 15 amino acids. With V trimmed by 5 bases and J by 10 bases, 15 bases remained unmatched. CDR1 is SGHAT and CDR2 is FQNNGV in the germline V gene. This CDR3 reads CASSAEGTGTMAQYF. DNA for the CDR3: TGTGCCAGCAGCGCAGAGGGAACGGGGACTATGGCGCAGTATTTT.

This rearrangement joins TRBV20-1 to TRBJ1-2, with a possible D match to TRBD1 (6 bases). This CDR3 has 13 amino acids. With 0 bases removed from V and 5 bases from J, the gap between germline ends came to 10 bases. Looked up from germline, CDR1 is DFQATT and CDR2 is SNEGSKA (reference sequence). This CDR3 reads CSAREAGTYGYTF. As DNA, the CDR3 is TGCAGTGCTAGAGAGGCCGGGACATATGGCTACACCTTC.

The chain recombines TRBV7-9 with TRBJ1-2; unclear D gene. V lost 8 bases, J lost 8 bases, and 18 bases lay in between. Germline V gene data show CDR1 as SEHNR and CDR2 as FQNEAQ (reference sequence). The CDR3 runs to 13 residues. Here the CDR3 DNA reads TGTGCCAGCCCCGGACCAAACGAGCGGGGCTACACCTTC. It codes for CASPGPNERGYTF.

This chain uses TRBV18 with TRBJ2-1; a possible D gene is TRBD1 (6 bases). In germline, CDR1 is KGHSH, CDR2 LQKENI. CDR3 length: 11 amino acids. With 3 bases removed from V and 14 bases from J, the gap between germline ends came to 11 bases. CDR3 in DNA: TGTGCCAGCTCACCGGGACAAGGAAAGTTCTTC. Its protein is CASSPGQGKFF. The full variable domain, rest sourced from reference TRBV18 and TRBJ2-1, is NAGVMQNPRHLVRRRGQEARLRCSPMKGHSHVYWYRQLPEEGLKFMVYLQKENIIDESGMPKERFSAEFPKEGPSILRIQQVVRGDSAAYFCASSPGQGKFFGPGTRLTVL.

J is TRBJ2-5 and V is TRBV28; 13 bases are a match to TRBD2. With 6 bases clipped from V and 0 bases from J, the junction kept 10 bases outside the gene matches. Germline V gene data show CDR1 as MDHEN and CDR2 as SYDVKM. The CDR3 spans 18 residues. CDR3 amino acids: CASRPTGLAGTYQETQYF. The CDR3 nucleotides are TGTGCCAGCAGGCCGACGGGACTAGCGGGGACGTACCAAGAGACCCAGTACTTC.

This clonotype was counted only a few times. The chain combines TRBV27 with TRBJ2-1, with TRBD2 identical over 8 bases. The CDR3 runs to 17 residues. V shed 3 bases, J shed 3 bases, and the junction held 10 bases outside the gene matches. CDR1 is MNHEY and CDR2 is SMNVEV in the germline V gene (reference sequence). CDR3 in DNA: TGTGCCAGCAGTTTGTTGCGGGGGGACACCTACTACAATGAGCAGTTCTTC. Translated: CASSLLRGDTYYNEQFF.

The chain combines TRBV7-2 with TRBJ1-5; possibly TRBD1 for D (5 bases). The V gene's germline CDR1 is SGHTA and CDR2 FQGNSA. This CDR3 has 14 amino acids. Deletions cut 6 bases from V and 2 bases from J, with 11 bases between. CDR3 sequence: CASSQGWGNQPQHF. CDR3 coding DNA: TGTGCCAGCAGTCAGGGTTGGGGCAATCAGCCCCAGCATTTT.

Here the CDR3 DNA reads TGCGCCAGCAGCCAAGATTCGGGGGGGCTGGGGACCGGGGAGCTGTTTTTT. Translated: CASSQDSGGLGTGELFF. This chain connects TRBV4-1 to TRBJ2-2, with 8 bases matching TRBD2. Germline loops: CDR1 MGHRA, CDR2 YSYEKL. Trimming took 0 bases from V and 5 from J; bases not matched to a gene: 8. This CDR3 region has 17 residues.

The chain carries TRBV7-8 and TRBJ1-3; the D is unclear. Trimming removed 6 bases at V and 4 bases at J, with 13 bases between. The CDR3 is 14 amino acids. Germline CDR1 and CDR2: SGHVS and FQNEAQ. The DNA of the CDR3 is TGTGCCAGCAGTGAGGACTTGGGAGGAAACACCATATATTTT. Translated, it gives CASSEDLGGNTIYF.

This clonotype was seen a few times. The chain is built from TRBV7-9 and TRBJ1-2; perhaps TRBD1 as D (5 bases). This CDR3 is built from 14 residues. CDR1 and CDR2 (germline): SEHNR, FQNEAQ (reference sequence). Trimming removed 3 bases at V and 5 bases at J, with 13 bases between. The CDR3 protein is CASSFARVGYGYTF. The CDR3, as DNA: TGTGCCAGCAGCTTCGCCAGGGTTGGGTATGGCTACACCTTC. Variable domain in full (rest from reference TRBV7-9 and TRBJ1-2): DTGVSQNPRHKITKRGQNVTFRCDPISEHNRLYWYRQTLGQGPEFLTYFQNEAQLEKSRLLSDRFSAERPKGSFSTLEIQRTEQGDSAMYLCASSFARVGYGYTFGSGTRLTVV.

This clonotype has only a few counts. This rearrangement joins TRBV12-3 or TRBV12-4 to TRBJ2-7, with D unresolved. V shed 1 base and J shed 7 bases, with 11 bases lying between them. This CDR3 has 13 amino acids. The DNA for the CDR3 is TGTGCCAGCAGTTTAGAGATCGCCGGGGAGCAGTACTTC. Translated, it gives CASSLEIAGEQYF.

The CDR3 protein is CSALGGRRNYGYTF. CDR3 DNA sequence: TGCAGCGCTTTGGGGGGGAGGAGGAACTATGGCTACACCTTC. The chain employs TRBV29-1 and TRBJ1-2; maybe TRBD1 (5 bases). Trimming removed 7 bases at V and 2 bases at J, with 17 bases between. There are 14 residues in the CDR3. Germline CDR1 is SQVTM and CDR2 is ANQGSEA.

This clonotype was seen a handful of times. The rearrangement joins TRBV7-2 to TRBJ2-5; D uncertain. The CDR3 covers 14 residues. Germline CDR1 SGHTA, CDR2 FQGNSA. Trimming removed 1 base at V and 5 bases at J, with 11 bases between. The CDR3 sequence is CASSLVVASETQYF. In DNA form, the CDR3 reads TGTGCCAGCAGCTTAGTCGTCGCGTCGGAGACCCAGTACTTC. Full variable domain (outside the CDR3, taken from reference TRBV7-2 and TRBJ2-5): GAGVSQSPSNKVTEKGKDVELRCDPISGHTALYWYRQSLGQGLEFLIYFQGNSAPDKSGLPSDRFSAERTGGSVSTLTIQRTQQEDSAVYLCASSLVVASETQYFGPGTRLLVL.

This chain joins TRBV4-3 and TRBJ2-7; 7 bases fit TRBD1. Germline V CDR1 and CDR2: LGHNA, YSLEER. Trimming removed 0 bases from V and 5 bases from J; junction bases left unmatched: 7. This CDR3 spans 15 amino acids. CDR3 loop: CASSQEGAGGHEQYF. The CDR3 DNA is TGCGCCAGCAGCCAAGAAGGGGCAGGGGGACACGAGCAGTACTTC.

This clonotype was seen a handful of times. The CDR3 sequence: CASSELGLAGGPLDTQYF. DNA for the CDR3: TGTGCCAGCAGTGAATTAGGACTAGCGGGGGGGCCTTTAGATACGCAGTATTTT. V usage is TRBV6-1 and J usage is TRBJ2-3, with 15 nucleotides matching TRBD2. There are 18 residues in the CDR3. V shed 2 bases, J shed 5 bases, and the junction held 8 bases outside the gene matches. Germline-derived CDR1 and CDR2 are MNHNS and SASEGT.

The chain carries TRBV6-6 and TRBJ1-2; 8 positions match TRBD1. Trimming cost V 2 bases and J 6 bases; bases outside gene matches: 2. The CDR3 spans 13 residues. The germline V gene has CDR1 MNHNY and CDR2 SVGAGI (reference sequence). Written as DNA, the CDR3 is TGTGCCAGCAGTTACGGACAGGGCGATGGCTACACCTTC. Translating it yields CASSYGQGDGYTF.

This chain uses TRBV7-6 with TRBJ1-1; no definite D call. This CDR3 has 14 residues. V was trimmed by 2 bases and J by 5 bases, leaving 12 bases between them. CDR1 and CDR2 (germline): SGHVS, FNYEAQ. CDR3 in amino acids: CASSLMGIGTEAFF. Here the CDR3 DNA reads TGTGCCAGCAGCTTAATGGGGATAGGTACTGAAGCTTTCTTT.

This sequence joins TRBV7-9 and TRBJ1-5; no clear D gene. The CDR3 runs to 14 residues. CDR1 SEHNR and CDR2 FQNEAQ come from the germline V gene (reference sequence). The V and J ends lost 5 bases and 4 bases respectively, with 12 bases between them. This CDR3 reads CASSAGRVNQPQHF. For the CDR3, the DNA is TGTGCCAGCAGCGCAGGACGGGTGAATCAGCCCCAGCATTTT.

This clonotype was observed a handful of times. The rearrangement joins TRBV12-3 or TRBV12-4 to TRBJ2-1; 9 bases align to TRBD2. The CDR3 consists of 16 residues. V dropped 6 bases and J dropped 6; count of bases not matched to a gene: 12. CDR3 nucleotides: TGTGCCAGCAGCATGCGGAGCGGGGGGACGGGCAATGAGCAGTTCTTC. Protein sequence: CASSMRSGGTGNEQFF.

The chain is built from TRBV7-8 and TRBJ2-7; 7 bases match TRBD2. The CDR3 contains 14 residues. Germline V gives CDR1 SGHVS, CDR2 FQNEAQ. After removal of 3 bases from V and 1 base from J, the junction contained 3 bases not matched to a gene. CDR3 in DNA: TGTGCCAGCAGCTTGCGGGAGAAGTCCTACGAGCAGTACTTC. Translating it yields CASSLREKSYEQYF.

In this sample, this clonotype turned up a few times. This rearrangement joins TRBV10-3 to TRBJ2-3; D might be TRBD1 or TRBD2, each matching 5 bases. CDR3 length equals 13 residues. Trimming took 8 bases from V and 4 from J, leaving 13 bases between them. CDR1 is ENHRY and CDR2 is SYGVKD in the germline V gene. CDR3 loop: CAIGASRADTQYF. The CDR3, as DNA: TGTGCCATCGGGGCTAGCAGGGCAGATACGCAGTATTTT.

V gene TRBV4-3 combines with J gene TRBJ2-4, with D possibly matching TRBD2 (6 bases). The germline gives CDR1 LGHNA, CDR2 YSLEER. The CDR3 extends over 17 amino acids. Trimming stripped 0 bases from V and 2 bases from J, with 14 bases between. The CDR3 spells CASSQDGGATPKNIQYF. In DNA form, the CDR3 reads TGCGCCAGCAGCCAAGATGGAGGGGCGACTCCCAAAAACATTCAGTACTTC.

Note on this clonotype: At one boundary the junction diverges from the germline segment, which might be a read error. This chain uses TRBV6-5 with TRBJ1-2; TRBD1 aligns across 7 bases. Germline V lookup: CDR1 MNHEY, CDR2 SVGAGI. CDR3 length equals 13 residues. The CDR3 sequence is CAGSSGQIYGYTF. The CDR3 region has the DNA TGTGCCGGCAGTTCGGGACAGATTTATGGCTACACCTTC.

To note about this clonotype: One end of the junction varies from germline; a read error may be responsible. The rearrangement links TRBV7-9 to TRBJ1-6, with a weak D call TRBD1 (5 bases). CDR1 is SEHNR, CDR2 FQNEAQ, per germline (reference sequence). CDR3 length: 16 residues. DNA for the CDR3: TGCGCCAGCAGCTTCGCCCTTGGGACGGGGAATTCACCCCTCCACTTT. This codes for CASSFALGTGNSPLHF.